This T cell receptor (beta chain) was sequenced during a study of cytomegalovirus exposure and HLA in healthy donors. On this clone itself: Antigen specificity is unknown.

CDR1 is SGHDN, CDR2 FVKESK, per germline. Trimming shortened V by 6 bases and J by 3 bases, and 9 bases separated the two germline ends. There are 12 residues in the CDR3. Primers included in the PCR were 60 Vbeta and 13 Jbeta primers. Generated by immunoSEQ multiplex PCR, the TCRdb table keeps only in-frame clones and is missing some. This table has 160,000 or so clones, approximately 80% appearing once. Broader study findings: Across donors, sequencing depth was assumed by presence/absence analyses to be roughly uniform. Later, TCR association rates were found to vary by HLA locus, highest for DRB1 and lowest for HLA-C.

This chain links TRBV14 with TRBJ2-7, with a possible D match to TRBD1 (5 bases). The clonotype originates from a man younger than 35 in good health and CMV-seropositive. Sample: PBMCs. The CDR3 is CASSVGHYEQYF. CDR3 nucleotides: TGTGCCAGCAGTGTCGGACACTACGAGCAGTACTTC.